The 20 T cell receptor beta chains below come from one sample, sequenced in a study of T cell clusters in autoimmune cytopenias. Each sample's input was around 270 ng genomic DNA, roughly 40,000 genome equivalents. Multiplex touch-down PCR amplified TRB using TRB-A and TRB-B pools in one tube. After re-calling the multiplex PCR reads, TCRdb lists one entry per CDR3 protein, DNA absent. Here the sample table reports fewer than 5,500 distinct CDR3 sequences. This sample also appeared in a second study, on T cell repertoires in aging, cancer and after chemotherapy.

Source material: peripheral blood. The source is a human donor in good health.

By frequency, this clonotype registers medium-sized. The chain couples TRBV5-6 to TRBJ2-6. CDR3 length equals 15 residues. In germline, CDR1 is SGHDT, CDR2 YYEEEE. The CDR3: CASSTDSSGANVLTF.

V is TRBV5-1 and J is TRBJ2-7; the TRBD1 assignment by TCRdb is unverifiable without DNA. The CDR3 loop spans 15 amino acids. Germline-derived CDR1 and CDR2 are SGHRS and YFSETQ. The CDR3: CASSLVPGVFYEQYF.

This clonotype is classed as medium-sized by frequency. The chain has TRBV29-1 and TRBJ1-1; TCRdb names TRBD1, which stays unverified in the absence of DNA. The CDR3 is 14 amino acids. Germline V gene lookup returns CDR1 SQVTM and CDR2 ANQGSEA. The CDR3 here is CSVAAGGRNTEAFF.

The gene calls are TRBV27 and TRBJ2-7; the D call of TRBD2 rests on TCRdb alone, since no DNA is present to check it. CDR3 size: 15 residues. Germline V lookup: CDR1 MNHEY, CDR2 SMNVEV (reference sequence). CDR3 amino acids: CASSFATSGRTEQYF.

The chain recombines TRBV4-3 with TRBJ2-1; TCRdb lists TRBD2, though no DNA is available to test this call. CDR1 is LGHNA and CDR2 is YSLEER in the germline V gene. The CDR3 runs 13 residues. This chain's CDR3 is CASSQGRDREQFF.

CDR3 sequence reads: CASSYWRGSTNEQYF. The V call is TRBV6-2 or TRBV6-3, the J call TRBJ2-7; TCRdb indicates TRBD1, and absent DNA this call remains unverified. The germline gives CDR1 MNHEY, CDR2 SVGEGT. The CDR3 runs to 15 residues.

The chain joins TRBV15 to TRBJ2-5; the TCRdb call, TRBD1, lacks DNA for checking. The CDR3 runs 13 residues. Germline V lookup: CDR1 LNHNV, CDR2 YYDKDF (reference sequence). CDR3: CATSSVFRGEQYF.

Its frequency marks this clonotype as medium-sized (0.01 to 0.1%). The chain links TRBV6-6 to TRBJ2-7. Per the germline V gene, CDR1 is MNHNY and CDR2 is SVGAGI (reference sequence). CDR3 length equals 14 residues. The chain's CDR3 is CASSLTLATYEQYF.

The rearrangement uses TRBV15 and TRBJ2-7; TCRdb outputs TRBD1, but without DNA this stays unchecked. The CDR3 has 15 amino acids. The germline CDR1 and CDR2 sequences are LNHNV and YYDKDF (reference sequence). This CDR3 is CATSLSPGQGHEQYF.

The gene calls are TRBV6-5 and TRBJ1-2. CDR3 length: 16 amino acids. Germline loops: CDR1 MNHEY, CDR2 SVGAGI. The CDR3 protein is CASSYSIIGGDYGYTF.

The chain couples TRBV28 to TRBJ2-3; TCRdb reports TRBD2, a call that lacks DNA to check it against. CDR3 length equals 13 residues. CDR1 and CDR2 (germline): MDHEN, SYDVKM. The CDR3 reads CASSLGESGTQYF.

The chain combines TRBV18 with TRBJ1-1. The CDR3 contains 13 residues. Germline assignment: CDR1 KGHSH and CDR2 LQKENI. CDR3 loop: CASSEGSNTEAFF.

By frequency, this clonotype registers medium-sized. V gene TRBV19 combines with J gene TRBJ2-1; as DNA is missing, the TRBD2 call by TCRdb cannot be tested. CDR1 is LNHDA and CDR2 is SQIVND in the germline V gene (reference sequence). This CDR3 comprises 13 residues. This CDR3 reads CASSIREGNEQFF.

The chain recombines TRBV6-5 with TRBJ1-2; TCRdb indicates TRBD1, and absent DNA this call remains unverified. In germline, CDR1 is MNHEY, CDR2 SVGAGI. The CDR3 length is 15 residues. This CDR3 reads CASSPRQGLPYGYTF.

This chain connects TRBV12-3 or TRBV12-4 to TRBJ2-5. The length of the CDR3 is 15 residues. CDR3 protein: CASSLALRSQETQYF.

The rearrangement joins TRBV11-1 to TRBJ2-1; with no DNA, the TCRdb D assignment of TRBD2 cannot be verified. CDR3 length: 12 residues. From germline, CDR1 is SGHAT and CDR2 FQDESV (reference sequence). This chain's CDR3 is CAGSGRANEQFF.

The V and J genes are TRBV27 and TRBJ1-5; TCRdb's assignment of TRBD1 cannot be checked, as there is no DNA. The CDR3 is 12 amino acids. Germline lookup yields CDR1 MNHEY and CDR2 SMNVEV (reference sequence). CDR3 protein: CASSIGGQPQHF.

This clonotype shows up as medium-sized by frequency. The chain links TRBV29-1 to TRBJ1-1. Looked up from germline, CDR1 is SQVTM and CDR2 is ANQGSEA. The length of the CDR3 is 13 residues. The CDR3 sequence: CSVIGWVDTEAFF. Based on the CDR3 plus reference TRBV29-1 and TRBJ1-1, the full variable domain is SAVISQKPSRDICQRGTSLTIQCQVDSQVTMMFWYRQQPGQSLTLIATANQGSEATYESGFVIDKFPISRPNLTFSTLTVSNMSPEDSSIYLCSVIGWVDTEAFFGQGTRLTVV.

V gene TRBV6-6 combines with J gene TRBJ2-5; TCRdb returns TRBD1, unconfirmable since there is no DNA. Looked up from germline, CDR1 is MNHNY and CDR2 is SVGAGI (reference sequence). This CDR3 has 13 residues. The CDR3 sequence is CASRRQGGATQYF.

The chain employs TRBV6-1 and TRBJ2-1; the D call from TCRdb, TRBD1, cannot be confirmed without DNA. There are 15 residues in the CDR3. Germline V CDR1 and CDR2: MNHNS, SASEGT. The CDR3 loop reads CASISGQSSYNEQFF.